This T cell receptor beta chain was retrieved from a study of blood T cell repertoires in COVID-19. Study-wide background: Sites in the United States, Italy and Spain provided acute and convalescent COVID-19 samples. In each case, the material was cDNA or gDNA derived from T cells, B-cell-depleted T cells, or PBMCs.

This clone appeared once. Between the trimmed V and J ends, which lost 4 bases and 0 bases, there was a span of 8 bases. Germline V gene lookup returns CDR1 SQVTM and CDR2 ANQGSEA. The CDR3 contains 13 residues. In the original processing: Reference gene primer amplification in the assay estimated nucleated cell counts. Sequencing was performed with immunoSEQ multiplex PCR; in TCRdb, only in-frame clones are kept and a portion is missing. The V and J calls and the clone size are those of that table, but D and trimming were determined from the DNA. The sample has 150,000 to 200,000 clones; around four fifths are singletons.

This rearrangement joins TRBV29-1 to TRBJ2-3; D is possibly TRBD1 (6 bases). The sequenced sample consisted of peripheral blood. This clonotype was obtained from a woman in her thirties with acute or convalescent COVID-19. This chain's CDR3 is CSVGDRSTDTQYF. The CDR3 coding sequence is TGCAGCGTTGGCGACAGGAGCACAGATACGCAGTATTTT.